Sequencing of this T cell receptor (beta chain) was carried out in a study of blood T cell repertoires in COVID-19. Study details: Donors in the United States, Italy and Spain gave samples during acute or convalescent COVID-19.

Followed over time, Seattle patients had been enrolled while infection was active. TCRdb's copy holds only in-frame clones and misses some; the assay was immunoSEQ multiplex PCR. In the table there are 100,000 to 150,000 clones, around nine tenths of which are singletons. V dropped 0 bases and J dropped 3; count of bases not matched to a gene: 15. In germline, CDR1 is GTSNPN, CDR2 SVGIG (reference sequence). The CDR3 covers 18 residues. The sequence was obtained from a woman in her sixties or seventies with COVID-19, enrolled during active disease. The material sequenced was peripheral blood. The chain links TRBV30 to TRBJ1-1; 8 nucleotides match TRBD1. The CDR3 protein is CAWSVRGQGWLLYTEAFF. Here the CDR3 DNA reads TGTGCCTGGAGTGTACGAGGACAGGGTTGGCTCTTGTACACTGAAGCTTTCTTT. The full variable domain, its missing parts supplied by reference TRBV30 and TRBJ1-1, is SQTIHQWPATLVQPVGSPLSLECTVEGTSNPNLYWYRQAAGRGLQLLFYSVGIGQISSEVPQNLSASRPQDRQFILSSKKLLLSDSGFYLCAWSVRGQGWLLYTEAFFGQGTRLTVV.